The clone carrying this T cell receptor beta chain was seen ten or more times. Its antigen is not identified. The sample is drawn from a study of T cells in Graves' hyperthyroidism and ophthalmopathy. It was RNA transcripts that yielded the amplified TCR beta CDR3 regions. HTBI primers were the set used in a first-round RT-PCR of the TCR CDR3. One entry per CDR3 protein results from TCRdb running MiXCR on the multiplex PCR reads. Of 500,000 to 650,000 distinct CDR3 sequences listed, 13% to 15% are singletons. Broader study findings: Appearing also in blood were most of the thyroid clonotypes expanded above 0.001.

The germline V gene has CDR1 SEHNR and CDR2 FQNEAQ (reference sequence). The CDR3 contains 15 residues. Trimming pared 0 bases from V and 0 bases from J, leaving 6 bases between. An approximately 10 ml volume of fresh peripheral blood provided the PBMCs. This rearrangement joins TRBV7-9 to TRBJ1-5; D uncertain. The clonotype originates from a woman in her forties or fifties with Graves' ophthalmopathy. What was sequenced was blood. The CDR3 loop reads CASSLAGSSNQPQHF. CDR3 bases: TGTGCCAGCAGCTTAGCAGGGAGTAGCAATCAGCCCCAGCATTTT.